A selection of T cell receptor beta chains follows, all from one sample in a study of cytomegalovirus exposure and HLA in healthy donors. Here immunoSEQ multiplex PCR was the method, and the copy in TCRdb shows in-frame clones only, minus some. The repertoire holds under 200,000 clones, roughly 65% seen once, with roughly 4.1% in the top ten. Sequencing was performed on PBMCs. These receptors all stem from a woman aged 18-29 years in good health and CMV-seropositive. Each CDR3 is given with its conserved first and last residue.

j_gene | v_gene | CDR3aa
TRBJ2-7 | TRBV28 | CASSNYGIRQRGEQYF
TRBJ2-7 | TRBV2 | CASAYRGQGEQYF
TRBJ2-7 | TRBV5-4 | CASSLGAAGEQYF
TRBJ2-7 | TRBV5-6 | CASSWGQGPFYEQYF
TRBJ2-5 | TRBV7-6 | CASSLFEETQYF
TRBJ1-1 | TRBV7-2 | CASSTLDRGNTEAFF
TRBJ2-2 | TRBV7-3 | CASSLEGGIAGELFF
TRBJ1-1 | TRBV10-2 | CASSPQENTVAFF
TRBJ2-7 | TRBV2 | CASSPEGPYEQYF
TRBJ1-2 | TRBV7-9 | CASSPQKGQVSNYGYTF
TRBJ2-3 | TRBV5-4 | CASSPGLAVDTQYF
TRBJ2-7 | TRBV19 | CASSNKRTSGRRRDEQYF
TRBJ2-7 | TRBV10-3 | CAISPRGVLAGGYEQYF
TRBJ1-2 | TRBV7-3 | CASSSQEGGFYGYTF
TRBJ1-1 | TRBV6-5 | CASSYFSQGAGTEAFF
TRBJ2-1 | TRBV27 | CASSLVGSSYNEQFF
TRBJ1-4 | TRBV30 | CAWSGDRAGLNEKLFF
TRBJ1-2 | TRBV4-1 | CASSQDGGVGGYTF
NA | TRBV15 | CATSRDPGVGEQYF
TRBJ2-1 | TRBV7-9 | CASSLQGSSYNEQFF
TRBJ2-5 | TRBV9 | CASSVGLGAVDSETQYF
TRBJ2-7 | TRBV5-4 | CASSLSRGEQYF